This record covers a single T cell receptor beta chain. No antigen is known for it. These data originate in a study of shared clonotypes between healthy human individuals. Study at large: Researchers assigned three CD4 naive, three CD4 memory, two CD8 naive and one CD8 memory plate to each donor. Study-level points and caveats: When compared with the clonotypes that were shared by all four sorted-subset donors, the non-shared clonotypes turned out to have lower generation probabilities.

Replicate PCRs for sorted subsets used 200 ng DNA; this equaled about 30,000 T cell genomes. Assay used: immunoSEQ multiplex PCR; TCRdb lists only in-frame clones, some missing. The sample records hundreds of thousands of clones, almost 97% being singletons. Germline CDR1 SGHRS, CDR2 YFSETQ. V lost 0 bases and J 3 bases, leaving 9 bases between the germline ends. The CDR3 runs 14 residues. The chain links TRBV5-1 to TRBJ2-5; maybe TRBD1 (5 bases). The specimen was naive CD4+ T cells sorted from blood. Described subset: CD45RA+ positively selected. This clonotype originated in a woman aged 25 to 45 in good health. The CDR3 DNA reads as TGCGCCAGCAGCTTGGGCAGGGTAGAAGAGACCCAGTACTTC. Protein: CASSLGRVEETQYF.